A selection of T cell receptor beta chains follows, all from one sample in a study of CD8 T cells in ankylosing spondylitis. A single record per CDR3 protein comes from TCRdb applying MiXCR to the 5' RACE reads. The sample lists roughly 440,000 distinct CDR3 sequences; about 15% were seen once. Sequenced sample: blood, either unsorted or a sorted T cell fraction (not recorded which). The receptors stem from a male donor with ankylosing spondylitis. Both conserved end residues are part of each CDR3. The D gene is left open where the match is weak. Where a row states a size, it is once, few, many or the class of an expanded clone; other rows omit it.

abundance: -; j_gene: TRBJ2-7; d_gene: -; v_gene: TRBV7-2; CDR3nt: TGTGCCAGCAGCCAGCACGGACTCGATTCCTACGAGCAGTACTTC; CDR3aa: CASSQHGLDSYEQYF
abundance: -; j_gene: TRBJ2-3; d_gene: -; v_gene: TRBV9; CDR3nt: TGTGCCAGCAGCGTAGTAGGAGGGGGCCCAGATACGCAGTATTTT; CDR3aa: CASSVVGGGPDTQYF
abundance: many; j_gene: TRBJ1-1; d_gene: -; v_gene: TRBV20-1; CDR3nt: TGCAGTGCCCACCCCCTGGGGAACACTGAAGCTTTCTTT; CDR3aa: CSAHPLGNTEAFF
abundance: few; j_gene: TRBJ1-4; d_gene: -; v_gene: TRBV25-1; CDR3nt: TGTGCCAGCAGTACACCGGGTAATAATGAAAAACTGTTTTTT; CDR3aa: CASSTPGNNEKLFF
abundance: few; j_gene: TRBJ2-6; d_gene: -; v_gene: TRBV2; CDR3nt: TGTGCCAGCAGTCCCCGCGGAGGCTCTGGGGCCAACGTCCTGACTTTC; CDR3aa: CASSPRGGSGANVLTF
abundance: few; j_gene: TRBJ2-3; d_gene: -; v_gene: TRBV20-1; CDR3nt: TGCAGTGCTAGAGATCCGGGCACAGATACGCAGTATTTT; CDR3aa: CSARDPGTDTQYF
abundance: many; j_gene: TRBJ1-5; d_gene: -; v_gene: TRBV5-4; CDR3nt: TGTGCCAGCAGCTTGGTCGGACCAAGCAATCAGCCCCAGCATTTT; CDR3aa: CASSLVGPSNQPQHF
abundance: few; j_gene: TRBJ2-2; d_gene: -; v_gene: TRBV4-2; CDR3nt: TGTGCCAGCAGCCAGCCGTCCGAGGACACCGGGGAGCTGTTTTTT; CDR3aa: CASSQPSEDTGELFF
abundance: few; j_gene: TRBJ2-3; d_gene: TRBD2; v_gene: TRBV10-1; CDR3nt: TGCGCCAGCAGCCTTGGGGCTCCTAGCGGGCCGCCCAAATACACAGATACGCAGTATTTT; CDR3aa: CASSLGAPSGPPKYTDTQYF
abundance: -; j_gene: TRBJ1-5; d_gene: -; v_gene: TRBV15; CDR3nt: TGTGCCACCAGCAGAGACCAGGGATTTGTGGCCCAGCATTTT; CDR3aa: CATSRDQGFVAQHF
abundance: few; j_gene: TRBJ2-2; d_gene: TRBD2; v_gene: TRBV27; CDR3nt: TGTGCCAGCAGGGCAACTAGCGGGAGTTCTACCGGGGAGCTGTTTTTT; CDR3aa: CASRATSGSSTGELFF
abundance: few; j_gene: TRBJ2-1; d_gene: TRBD2; v_gene: TRBV5-1; CDR3nt: TGCGCCAGCAGCCGGGAGGGGGGGCCGGGCAATGAGCAGTTCTTC; CDR3aa: CASSREGGPGNEQFF
abundance: many; j_gene: TRBJ2-2; d_gene: -; v_gene: TRBV12-3/TRBV12-4; CDR3nt: TGTGCCAGCAGTGTTAGCGGTTTGGGAACCGGGGAGCTGTTTTTT; CDR3aa: CASSVSGLGTGELFF
abundance: -; j_gene: TRBJ1-1; d_gene: -; v_gene: TRBV5-4; CDR3nt: TGTGCCAGCAGCTTGAGGGGCGGAACAGCTGAAGCTTTCTTT; CDR3aa: CASSLRGGTAEAFF
abundance: many; j_gene: TRBJ2-3; d_gene: -; v_gene: TRBV12-3/TRBV12-4; CDR3nt: TGTGCCAGCAGTTTAACACGGGCAGATACGCAGTATTTT; CDR3aa: CASSLTRADTQYF
abundance: -; j_gene: TRBJ2-7; d_gene: -; v_gene: TRBV5-5; CDR3nt: TGTGCCAGCAGCTCTCAACGGGGTGCCACTCCCCAGTACTTC; CDR3aa: CASSSQRGATPQYF
abundance: -; j_gene: TRBJ2-5; d_gene: -; v_gene: TRBV7-2; CDR3nt: TGTGCCAGCAGCTTAGGTGGAGTTGAGAAGACCCAGTACTTC; CDR3aa: CASSLGGVEKTQYF
abundance: -; j_gene: TRBJ2-7; d_gene: -; v_gene: TRBV3-1; CDR3nt: TGTGCCAGCAGCCAAAGGGGCGGAGGGGACGACGAGCAGTACTTC; CDR3aa: CASSQRGGGDDEQYF
abundance: few; j_gene: TRBJ2-7; d_gene: TRBD1; v_gene: TRBV7-8; CDR3nt: TGTGCCAGCAGCTTCAAGCAGGGGGTCACCTACGAGCAGTACTTC; CDR3aa: CASSFKQGVTYEQYF
abundance: few; j_gene: TRBJ2-7; d_gene: TRBD2; v_gene: TRBV7-9; CDR3nt: TGTGCCAGCAGCGTTAGCGGGGCTCCCTACGAGCAGTACTTC; CDR3aa: CASSVSGAPYEQYF
abundance: -; j_gene: TRBJ2-2; d_gene: -; v_gene: TRBV24-1; CDR3nt: TGTGCCACCAGTGATTCCCCGACACGGTACACCGGGGAGCTGTTTTTT; CDR3aa: CATSDSPTRYTGELFF
abundance: -; j_gene: TRBJ2-2; d_gene: -; v_gene: TRBV7-9; CDR3nt: TGTGCCAGCAGCTTAAGCTCTAGCGCCGGGGAGCTGTTTTTT; CDR3aa: CASSLSSSAGELFF
abundance: many; j_gene: TRBJ2-5; d_gene: -; v_gene: TRBV24-1; CDR3nt: TGTGCCACCAGTGACCCAACCGGGACACTAGAAGAGACCCAGTACTTC; CDR3aa: CATSDPTGTLEETQYF
abundance: few; j_gene: TRBJ2-7; d_gene: TRBD2; v_gene: TRBV24-1; CDR3nt: TGTGCCACCCTAGATGGGCGGGAGGTTAACGAGCAGTACTTC; CDR3aa: CATLDGREVNEQYF
abundance: many; j_gene: TRBJ1-2; d_gene: TRBD1; v_gene: TRBV27; CDR3nt: TGTGCCAGCAGTGGATTAGGACAGGGCAATATAGACTATGGCTACACCTTC; CDR3aa: CASSGLGQGNIDYGYTF
abundance: -; j_gene: TRBJ2-5; d_gene: TRBD2; v_gene: TRBV20-1; CDR3nt: TGCAGTGCTAGAGATTATCGTGGCGGGGGGCCGGAGACCCAGTACTTC; CDR3aa: CSARDYRGGGPETQYF
abundance: -; j_gene: TRBJ1-1; d_gene: -; v_gene: TRBV3-1; CDR3nt: TGTGCCAGCAGCCCAACCGGAGCGGGGAAGACTGAAGCTTTCTTT; CDR3aa: CASSPTGAGKTEAFF
abundance: -; j_gene: TRBJ1-1; d_gene: -; v_gene: TRBV20-1; CDR3nt: TGCAGTGCTAGCCGGGGGTACAACACTGAAGCTTTCTTT; CDR3aa: CSASRGYNTEAFF
abundance: many; j_gene: TRBJ2-5; d_gene: -; v_gene: TRBV12-3/TRBV12-4; CDR3nt: TGTGCCAGCCGACGGGCAAGCTGGAAGCAAGAGACCCAGTACTTC; CDR3aa: CASRRASWKQETQYF
abundance: -; j_gene: TRBJ2-5; d_gene: TRBD2; v_gene: TRBV4-1; CDR3nt: TGCGCCAGCAGCCCCACCCCCCCTAGCGGGAGCGGAGAGACCCAGTACTTC; CDR3aa: CASSPTPPSGSGETQYF
abundance: -; j_gene: TRBJ2-2; d_gene: TRBD2; v_gene: TRBV18; CDR3nt: TGTGCCAGCTCACCGTTTCCTAGCGGCACCGGGGAGCTGTTTTTT; CDR3aa: CASSPFPSGTGELFF
abundance: -; j_gene: TRBJ1-1; d_gene: -; v_gene: TRBV11-1; CDR3nt: TGTGCCAGCAGCCCCGCGGCCATTATGAACACTGAAGCTTTCTTT; CDR3aa: CASSPAAIMNTEAFF
abundance: -; j_gene: TRBJ1-1; d_gene: -; v_gene: TRBV20-1; CDR3nt: TGCAGTGGATCTGGGGACACTGAAGCTTTCTTT; CDR3aa: CSGSGDTEAFF
abundance: few; j_gene: TRBJ2-5; d_gene: -; v_gene: TRBV6-1; CDR3nt: TGTGCCAGCAGTGACGGGGGAGGTGTTTTTGGAGCCCAGTACTTC; CDR3aa: CASSDGGGVFGAQYF
abundance: -; j_gene: TRBJ1-5; d_gene: TRBD1; v_gene: TRBV14; CDR3nt: TGTGCCAGCAGGGACAGGGGCCCCAAGCCCCAGCATTTT; CDR3aa: CASRDRGPKPQHF
abundance: -; j_gene: TRBJ2-1; d_gene: TRBD2; v_gene: TRBV9; CDR3nt: TGTGCCAGCAGCAAAGCCGGGACTAGCGGGAGGGCCAGGATCTACAATGAGCAGTTCTTC; CDR3aa: CASSKAGTSGRARIYNEQFF
abundance: -; j_gene: TRBJ1-5; d_gene: TRBD1; v_gene: TRBV20-1; CDR3nt: TGCAGTGCTATTCGGGACAGGTTTAGCAATCAGCCCCAGCATTTT; CDR3aa: CSAIRDRFSNQPQHF
abundance: -; j_gene: TRBJ1-2; d_gene: -; v_gene: TRBV4-2; CDR3nt: TGTGCCAGCAGCCAAGAGGAGGGTGGCGGGTTTGGCTACACCTTC; CDR3aa: CASSQEEGGGFGYTF
abundance: few; j_gene: TRBJ2-5; d_gene: TRBD2; v_gene: TRBV4-2; CDR3nt: TGTGCCAGCAGCCAAGATAAGGGGGCTAGCGGGAAGATGGAGACCCAGTACTTC; CDR3aa: CASSQDKGASGKMETQYF
abundance: many; j_gene: TRBJ1-1; d_gene: -; v_gene: TRBV7-2; CDR3nt: TGTGCCAGCAGCTTAACAGCAACTGAAGCTTTCTTT; CDR3aa: CASSLTATEAFF
abundance: -; j_gene: TRBJ2-2; d_gene: -; v_gene: TRBV5-4; CDR3nt: TGTGCCAGCCCCTCGAACACCGGGGAGCTGTTTTTT; CDR3aa: CASPSNTGELFF
abundance: few; j_gene: TRBJ2-2; d_gene: TRBD1; v_gene: TRBV6-1; CDR3nt: TGTGCCAGCAGGTCCCGGGACAGCGACATTAACACCGGGGAGCTGTTTTTT; CDR3aa: CASRSRDSDINTGELFF
abundance: once; j_gene: TRBJ1-6; d_gene: -; v_gene: TRBV9; CDR3nt: TGTGCCAGCAGCGTAGGTTCAGTAAATTCACCCCTCCACTTT; CDR3aa: CASSVGSVNSPLHF
abundance: -; j_gene: TRBJ2-1; d_gene: TRBD2; v_gene: TRBV7-9; CDR3nt: TGTGCCATTACTAGCGAGTACAATGAGCAGTTCTTC; CDR3aa: CAITSEYNEQFF
abundance: -; j_gene: TRBJ2-4; d_gene: -; v_gene: TRBV20-1; CDR3nt: TGCAGTGCTAGAGGGTGGGCGAAAAACATTCAGTACTTC; CDR3aa: CSARGWAKNIQYF
abundance: few; j_gene: TRBJ2-7; d_gene: -; v_gene: TRBV4-2; CDR3nt: TGTGCCAGCAGCCGCTCCGGGAACGAGCAGTACTTC; CDR3aa: CASSRSGNEQYF
abundance: few; j_gene: TRBJ2-3; d_gene: -; v_gene: TRBV7-8; CDR3nt: TGTGCCAGCAGCCCAAGAGTCGCCCGCGAGGGCACAGATACGCAGTATTTT; CDR3aa: CASSPRVAREGTDTQYF
abundance: -; j_gene: TRBJ1-2; d_gene: -; v_gene: TRBV28; CDR3nt: TGTGCCAGCCTAATGGACGGGGCGGCAGTTGGCTACACCTTC; CDR3aa: CASLMDGAAVGYTF
abundance: -; j_gene: TRBJ1-1; d_gene: TRBD1; v_gene: TRBV5-1; CDR3nt: TGCGCCAGCAGCTTGCGTTGGGGACAGCCGAACACTGAAGCTTTCTTT; CDR3aa: CASSLRWGQPNTEAFF
abundance: -; j_gene: TRBJ2-1; d_gene: -; v_gene: TRBV12-3/TRBV12-4; CDR3nt: TGTGCCAGCAGCCAGGCGTACAATGAGCAGTTCTTC; CDR3aa: CASSQAYNEQFF
abundance: -; j_gene: TRBJ2-5; d_gene: -; v_gene: TRBV7-9; CDR3nt: TGTGCCAGCAGCCCGGGGACCTTCGATTCAGAGACCCAGTACTTC; CDR3aa: CASSPGTFDSETQYF
abundance: few; j_gene: TRBJ1-1; d_gene: -; v_gene: TRBV20-1; CDR3nt: TGCAGTGCTCCGGCCACCCTGGGCACTGAAGCTTTCTTT; CDR3aa: CSAPATLGTEAFF